The 22 T cell receptor beta chains given below trace back to one sample, sequenced in a study of blood T cell repertoires in COVID-19. Repertoires were generated with immunoSEQ multiplex PCR, while TCRdb's copy carries only in-frame clones and drops some. Found here are approximately 160,000 clones, approximately 83% of them singletons; the top ten hold roughly 2.9%. Sequencing used peripheral blood. The receptor set was obtained from a woman aged 55-70 years with acute or convalescent COVID-19.

The chain recombines TRBV24-1 with TRBJ2-7, with D possibly being TRBD2 (6 bases). V lost 3 bases to trimming and J lost 2 bases, with 10 bases between them. CDR3 length: 14 residues. Germline lookup yields CDR1 KGHDR and CDR2 SFDVKD. CDR3 nucleotide sequence: TGTGCCACCAGTGATCCGGGGAGGCCCTACGAGCAGTACTTC. Translated, it gives CATSDPGRPYEQYF.

This clone was counted a single time. The chain is built from TRBV5-1 and TRBJ1-4, with TRBD1 as a possible D gene (6 bases). Germline loops: CDR1 SGHRS, CDR2 YFSETQ. Between the trimmed V and J ends, which lost 2 bases and 6 bases, there was a span of 11 bases. The CDR3 has 14 amino acids. Here the CDR3 DNA reads TGCGCCAGCAGCTTCGGGGGGCCTTATGAAAAACTGTTTTTT. Amino acids: CASSFGGPYEKLFF.

The chain couples TRBV12-3 or TRBV12-4 to TRBJ2-1; D might be TRBD1 (5 bases). This CDR3 is built from 13 residues. V lost 4 bases to trimming and J lost 6 bases, with 10 bases between them. This CDR3 reads CASSSVRGNEQFF. In DNA, the CDR3 is TGTGCCAGCAGTTCCGTTAGGGGCAATGAGCAGTTCTTC.

The rearrangement joins TRBV2 to TRBJ1-2; D remains unclear. The CDR3 consists of 13 residues. Per germline, CDR1 SNHLY and CDR2 FYNNEI. V was cut by 7 bases and J by 8 bases, with 17 bases left in between. CDR3 DNA sequence: TGTGCCAGCATTTCGGCCAGGTCGGAAGGCTACACCTTC. Translated: CASISARSEGYTF.

This chain uses TRBV3-1 (or the pseudogene TRBV3-2) with TRBJ2-2, with no clear D. Germline V CDR1 and CDR2: LGHDT, YNNKEL (reference sequence). The CDR3 runs 17 residues. V was pared by 1 base and J by 0 bases, with 12 bases between. CDR3 DNA: TGTGCCAGCAGCCAAGTCGCGGAAACCGCGAACACCGGGGAGCTGTTTTTT. This encodes CASSQVAETANTGELFF.

In regard to this clone: One end of the junction varies from germline; a read error may be responsible. This chain connects TRBV10-2 to TRBJ2-3; 8 nucleotides align to TRBD2. The germline CDR1 and CDR2 sequences are WSHSY and SAAADI. The CDR3 runs 15 residues. For the CDR3, the DNA is TGCGCCAGCAGTGTTAGCGGGATTTCCACAAATACGCAGTATTTT. Protein sequence: CASSVSGISTNTQYF.

In DNA, the CDR3 is TGTGCCGCCGGAAAGGTTAACAGGGGAGAGGGCTCTGGGGCCAACGTCCTGACTTTC. It yields the protein CAAGKVNRGEGSGANVLTF. This chain uses TRBV10-3 with TRBJ2-6; 7 bases align to TRBD1. The germline CDR1 and CDR2 sequences are ENHRY and SYGVKD. CDR3 length equals 19 residues. The junction had 19 bases not matched to a gene; V was cut back by 11 bases and J by 0 bases.

The rearrangement joins TRBV6-5 to TRBJ2-2; TRBD1 agrees at 9 bases. From germline, CDR1 is MNHEY and CDR2 SVGAGI. The CDR3 extends over 16 amino acids. V lost 2 bases to trimming and J lost 5 bases; unmatched junction nucleotides: 6. The CDR3 loop reads CASSYGDRVMTGELFF. CDR3 DNA sequence: TGTGCCAGCAGTTACGGGGACAGGGTAATGACCGGGGAGCTGTTTTTT.

V and J are TRBV6-5 and TRBJ2-4; D is perhaps TRBD1 (6 bases). Germline CDR1 and CDR2: MNHEY and SVGAGI. The V end was cut by 2 bases, the J end by 11 bases, with 13 bases between. The CDR3 has 13 amino acids. For the CDR3, the DNA is TGTGCCAGCAGTTACGACAGGTCAGCGGTTCAGTACTTC. It encodes CASSYDRSAVQYF.

The V gene is TRBV7-2, the J gene TRBJ2-6; tentatively, D is TRBD1 (5 bases). The germline V gene encodes CDR1 SGHTA and CDR2 FQGNSA. The CDR3 totals 15 residues. Trimming left V 2 bases short and J 1 base short, with 6 bases between. The CDR3 loop reads CASSLRQSGANVLTF. In DNA form, the CDR3 reads TGTGCCAGCAGCTTAAGACAGTCTGGGGCCAACGTCCTGACTTTC.

The V call is TRBV3-1 (or the pseudogene TRBV3-2), the J call TRBJ1-1; 7 bases align to TRBD1. The CDR3 length is 12 residues. Germline trimming cut 4 bases from V and 7 bases from J; bases unmatched to any gene: 3. The germline gives CDR1 LGHDT, CDR2 YNNKEL (reference sequence). The DNA for the CDR3 is TGTGCCAGCAGCCTATGGGACAGTGAAGCTTTCTTT. It translates to CASSLWDSEAFF.

CDR3 in DNA: TGTGCCAGCAGTCCCCAGTCCAACAGGGTTACTAATGAAAAACTGTTTTTT. Protein product: CASSPQSNRVTNEKLFF. V is TRBV6-6 and J is TRBJ1-4; perhaps TRBD1 as D (6 bases). The V end was cut by 5 bases, the J end by 2 bases, with 18 bases between. The CDR3 is 17 residues long. CDR1 is MNHNY, CDR2 SVGAGI, per germline (reference sequence).

V is TRBV6-5 and J is TRBJ1-5; tentative D call: TRBD1 (6 bases). Germline V gives CDR1 MNHEY, CDR2 SVGAGI. Between the trimmed V and J ends, which lost 0 bases and 7 bases, there was a span of 13 bases. The CDR3 is made up of 15 amino acids. The CDR3 spells CASSYSGDNRQPQHF. The CDR3 DNA follows: TGTGCCAGCAGTTACTCCGGGGACAACCGACAGCCCCAGCATTTT.

The chain uses TRBV20-1 and TRBJ2-1; D uncertain. The V gene's germline CDR1 is DFQATT and CDR2 SNEGSKA (reference sequence). The CDR3 is made up of 11 amino acids. The V end lost 5 bases, the J end lost 6 bases, and 8 bases lay between the germline ends. CDR3 in amino acids: CSAPYSNEQFF. The CDR3 nucleotides read TGCAGTGCTCCCTACTCCAATGAGCAGTTCTTC.

J is TRBJ2-5 and V is TRBV2, with 9 bases matching TRBD1. V dropped 4 bases and J dropped 5; count of bases not matched to a gene: 5. This CDR3 has 14 amino acids. Germline V gives CDR1 SNHLY, CDR2 FYNNEI. In DNA, the CDR3 is TGTGCCAGCAGTGTAACAGGGGGCCGGGAGACCCAGTACTTC. Protein: CASSVTGGRETQYF.

This clone has a handful of counts. The chain has TRBV28 and TRBJ1-6; 9 bases are shared with TRBD1. This CDR3 region has 16 residues. In germline, CDR1 is MDHEN, CDR2 SYDVKM. The J segment lost 7 bases and the V segment lost 5 bases, leaving 9 bases of the junction unmatched. CDR3 region: CASSKPGTGLNSPLHF. The CDR3 DNA sequence: TGTGCCAGCAGTAAGCCCGGGACAGGGTTAAATTCACCCCTCCACTTT.

The chain employs TRBV24-1 and TRBJ2-7, with a tentative D call TRBD1 (5 bases). The V gene lost 9 bases and the J gene lost 0 bases, with 11 bases spanning the gap. The CDR3 has 13 residues. Germline CDR1 and CDR2: KGHDR and SFDVKD. In DNA form, the CDR3 reads TGTGCCACCCAGGGATCCTTCTCCTACGAGCAGTACTTC. This sequence encodes CATQGSFSYEQYF.

This rearrangement joins TRBV2 to TRBJ1-2; no firm D call. Trimming stripped 0 bases from V and 5 bases from J, with 4 bases between. The CDR3 is made up of 12 amino acids. Germline lookup yields CDR1 SNHLY and CDR2 FYNNEI. CDR3 in amino acids: CASSEATYGYTF. DNA of the CDR3: TGTGCCAGCAGTGAAGCGACTTATGGCTACACCTTC.

There are a few counts of this clone. The V and J genes are TRBV7-6 and TRBJ1-6; tentative D call: TRBD1 (6 bases). Germline CDR1 and CDR2: SGHVS and FNYEAQ. The CDR3 has 16 residues. Trimming pared 0 bases from V and 6 bases from J, leaving 12 bases between. Written as DNA, the CDR3 is TGTGCCAGCAGCTTAGCGACAGGTCTAACTAATTCACCCCTCCACTTT. Residues: CASSLATGLTNSPLHF.

The gene calls are TRBV7-3 and TRBJ2-2; tentatively, D is TRBD2 (5 bases). The CDR3 is 15 amino acids. Germline CDR1 reads SGHTA; CDR2 reads FQGTGA. With 3 bases removed from V and 4 bases from J, the gap between germline ends came to 12 bases. CDR3 loop: CASSFSSRGTGELFF. The CDR3 nucleotides read TGTGCCAGCAGCTTTTCCTCTCGGGGCACCGGGGAGCTGTTTTTT.

V gene TRBV6-5 combines with J gene TRBJ2-5; 9 positions match TRBD1. This CDR3 has 13 amino acids. Germline-derived CDR1 and CDR2 are MNHEY and SVGAGI. Trimming took 6 bases from V and 5 from J; bases not matched to a gene: 4. CDR3 sequence (DNA): TGTGCCAGCAGACGGGACAGGGCGGAGACCCAGTACTTC. It yields the protein CASRRDRAETQYF.

In its sample, this clone was seen once. This chain connects TRBV5-1 to TRBJ1-5; perhaps TRBD1 as D (5 bases). The V gene's germline CDR1 is SGHRS and CDR2 YFSETQ. Trimming shortened V by 0 bases and J by 0 bases, and 7 bases separated the two germline ends. CDR3 size: 15 residues. The CDR3 protein is CASSLEGSSNQPQHF. The CDR3 DNA is TGCGCCAGCAGCTTGGAGGGGTCTAGCAATCAGCCCCAGCATTTT.